This T cell receptor beta chain was observed in a study of T cell responses to AZD1222 COVID-19 vaccine. Repertoires were generated with immunoSEQ multiplex PCR, while TCRdb's copy carries only in-frame clones and drops some. This sample has 160,000 or so clones; more than 80% occur once, and the top ten carry about 3%. Concerning this clone: Its cognate antigen is unknown.

V was clipped by 5 bases and J by 4 bases, with 9 bases between them. CDR1 and CDR2 from the germline V gene are SGHAT and FQDESV (reference sequence). This CDR3 contains 13 residues. Findings and caveats of the study: A rise in Spike-specific TCR breadth and depth followed two AZD1222 doses.

This sequence originates from an adult in good health. The chain joins TRBV11-1 to TRBJ1-5; the D is unclear. The sample here was peripheral blood, taken on day 0 of AZD1222 vaccination. CDR3 loop: CASSVRENQPQHF. The CDR3 DNA is TGTGCCAGCAGCGTAAGGGAGAATCAGCCCCAGCATTTT.